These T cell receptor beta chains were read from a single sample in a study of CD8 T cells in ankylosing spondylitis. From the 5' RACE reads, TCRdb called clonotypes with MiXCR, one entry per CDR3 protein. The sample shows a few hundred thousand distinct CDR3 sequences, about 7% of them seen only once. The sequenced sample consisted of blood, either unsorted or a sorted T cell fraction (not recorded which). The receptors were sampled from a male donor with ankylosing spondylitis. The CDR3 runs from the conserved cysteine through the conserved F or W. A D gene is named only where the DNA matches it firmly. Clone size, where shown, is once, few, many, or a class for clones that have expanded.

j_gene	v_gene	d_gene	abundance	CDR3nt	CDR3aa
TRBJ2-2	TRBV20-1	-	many	TGCAGCCAACTTAGAACCGGGGAGCTGTTTTTT	CSQLRTGELFF
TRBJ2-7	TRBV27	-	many	TGTGCCAGCAGTCGTCTAATGAGACCGACCTACGAGCAGTACTTC	CASSRLMRPTYEQYF
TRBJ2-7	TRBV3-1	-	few	TGTGCCAGCAGCCAGGAACGGGGCCTCTCCTACGAGCAGTACTTC	CASSQERGLSYEQYF
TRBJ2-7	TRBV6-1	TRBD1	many	TGTGCCAGCAGTATCCGGGACAGGGGCTACGAGCAGTACTTC	CASSIRDRGYEQYF
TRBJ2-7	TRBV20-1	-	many	TGCAGTGCTAGAGATCCCGACTCTCCCTCCTACGAGCAGTACTTC	CSARDPDSPSYEQYF
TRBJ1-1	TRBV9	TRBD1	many	TGTGCCAGCAGCGGAAACAGGGGTGAAGCTTTCTTT	CASSGNRGEAFF
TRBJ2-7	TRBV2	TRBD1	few	TGTGCCCAGCGGGACAGGGGTTATTTAGAGCAGTACTTC	CAQRDRGYLEQYF
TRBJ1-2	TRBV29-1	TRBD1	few	TGCAGCGTTCCTTACCGGGACAGGGCTTATGGCTACACCTTC	CSVPYRDRAYGYTF
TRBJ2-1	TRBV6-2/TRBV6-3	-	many	TGTGCCAGCAGTTACCCCAGTGTTGAGCAGTTCTTC	CASSYPSVEQFF
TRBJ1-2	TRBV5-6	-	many	TGTGCCAGCAGCTTGTCTGGTGGCTACACCTTC	CASSLSGGYTF
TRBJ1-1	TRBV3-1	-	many	TGTGCCAGCAGCCCCAGTAAAGGGCATGGGACCACTGAAGCTTTCTTT	CASSPSKGHGTTEAFF
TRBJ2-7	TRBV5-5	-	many	TGTGCCAGCAGTCCCCGACACGACTACGAGCAGTACTTC	CASSPRHDYEQYF
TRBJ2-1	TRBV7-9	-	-	TGTGCCAGCAGCCCGCGGGACGGCTCCTACAATGAGCAGTTCTTC	CASSPRDGSYNEQFF
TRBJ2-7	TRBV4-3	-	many	TGCGCCAGCAGCCAGACAGGAACCTCCTACGAGCAGTACTTC	CASSQTGTSYEQYF
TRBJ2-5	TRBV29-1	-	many	TGCAGCGTTGATGGCAACCAAGAGACCCAGTACTTC	CSVDGNQETQYF
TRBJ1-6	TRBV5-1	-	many	TGCGCCAGCAGCCCTGAGAGCTCCTATAATTCACCCCTCCACTTT	CASSPESSYNSPLHF
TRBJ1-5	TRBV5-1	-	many	TGCGCCAGCAGCTTGACGGCAGGCAATCAGCCCCAGCATTTT	CASSLTAGNQPQHF
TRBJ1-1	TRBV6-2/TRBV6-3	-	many	TGTGCCAGCAGTTACGCGGGGGGTAGCACTGAAGCTTTCTTT	CASSYAGGSTEAFF
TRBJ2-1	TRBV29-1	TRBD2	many	TGCAGCGCCATGGGGGGACTAGCGGGGGATTACAATGAGCAGTTCTTC	CSAMGGLAGDYNEQFF
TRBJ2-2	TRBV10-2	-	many	TGCGCCAGTAGCTTAGGGATTCGCACCGGGGAGCTGTTTTTT	CASSLGIRTGELFF
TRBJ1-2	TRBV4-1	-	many	TGCGCCAGCAGCCAAGTTGGGGGGCAGTTCTATGGCTACACCTTC	CASSQVGGQFYGYTF